This T cell receptor beta chain was sequenced during a study of T cell responses to AZD1222 COVID-19 vaccine. With regard to this clone: Its antigen is undetermined.

Findings of the study overall: Sampled repertoires all dated from after the peak T cell response. At 160-218 and 743-854, vaccine-associated CD4 TCRs were dominant, and they spanned spike. Variant regions that are unmutated are reportedly the target of nearly half of spike-specific TCRs. Among the donors, most were white British and more were female, and clonal diversity was possibly underestimated.

The germline V gene has CDR1 ENHRY and CDR2 SYGVKD. The CDR3 runs to 13 residues. V was cut by 7 bases and J by 3 bases, with 10 bases left in between. Data came from immunoSEQ multiplex PCR; TCRdb stores just in-frame clones and leaves some out. The sample yields around 70,000 clones, 85% seen once. This TCR was sampled from an adult in good health. The specimen comprised peripheral blood, sampled on day 0 of AZD1222 vaccination. This chain uses TRBV10-3 with TRBJ1-5; the D gene is possibly TRBD1 (6 bases). The chain's CDR3 is CAITGGINQPQHF. The CDR3 nucleotides are TGTGCCATCACGGGGGGCATCAATCAGCCCCAGCATTTT.